These 22 T cell receptor beta chains originate from one sample sequenced in a study of beta chain features in type 1 diabetes. Every bit of the isolated RNA underwent reverse transcription, so sequencing read expressed TCRB transcripts. TCRdb's copy holds only in-frame clones and misses some; the assay was immunoSEQ multiplex PCR. The sample includes about 340,000 clones, roughly 8% of them seen just once. The sample was central memory CD4+ T cells from blood. These receptors were obtained from a woman under 30 in good health.

To note about this clone: One end of the junction fails to match germline, which may point to a read error. The J gene is TRBJ1-4, the V gene TRBV18; 10 positions agree with TRBD1. CDR1 KGHSH and CDR2 LQKENI come from the germline V gene. This CDR3 region has 15 residues. CDR3 DNA: TGTGCCAGCTCAGCACCGGGACAGGGGAGTGAAAAACTGTTTTTT. Translated, it gives CASSAPGQGSEKLFF.

This clone was counted between two and nine times. V usage is TRBV21-1 and J usage is TRBJ2-5; TRBD1, the table's D call, was not compared with the DNA. TRBV21-1 is a recognized pseudogene. This CDR3 has 15 residues. The CDR3 loop is CASSIRDRGLVAQYF. The CDR3 nucleotides are TGTGCCAGCAGCATCCGGGACAGGGGGCTTGTGGCCCAGTACTTC.

The table lists this clone with a few counts. V and J are TRBV5-4 and TRBJ2-1; 7 bases fit TRBD2. CDR3 length: 16 amino acids. V shed 0 bases and J 1 base; nucleotides not matched to a gene: 4. Germline V gene lookup returns CDR1 SGHNT and CDR2 YYREEE (reference sequence). CDR3 loop: CASSLGAGASYNEQFF. CDR3 DNA: TGTGCCAGCAGCTTGGGGGCGGGAGCATCCTACAATGAGCAGTTCTTC.

This clone showed up just a few times. This chain uses TRBV25-1 with TRBJ2-1; TRBD1 matches at 9 bases. The V gene's germline CDR1 is MGHDK and CDR2 SYGVNS. The V gene end was trimmed by 5 bases and the J gene end by 5 bases; junction bases not matched to a gene: 7. The CDR3 covers 15 residues. The CDR3 DNA sequence: TGTGCCAGCAGTAGGGGACAGGGATGGGACAATGAGCAGTTCTTC. Translating it yields CASSRGQGWDNEQFF.

V usage is TRBV4-2 and J usage is TRBJ2-3, with 15 bases matching TRBD2. The germline V gene encodes CDR1 LGHNA and CDR2 YNFKEQ. CDR3 length: 19 residues. V gave up 0 bases and J gave up 1 base; unmatched junction bases: 5. The CDR3, as DNA: TGTGCCAGCAGCCAAGATGCGGGACTAGCGGGAGGAGGCACAGATACGCAGTATTTT. Translated: CASSQDAGLAGGGTDTQYF.

The chain links TRBV5-1 to TRBJ2-1; a possible D gene is TRBD2 (7 bases). Per the germline V gene, CDR1 is SGHRS and CDR2 is YFSETQ. The ends were cut back, 4 bases at V and 5 bases at J, with 13 bases in the middle. The CDR3 is 14 residues long. The CDR3 DNA sequence: TGCGCCAGCAGCCCGGGGAGGGACAACAATGAGCAGTTCTTC. It codes for CASSPGRDNNEQFF.

Many counts were recorded for this clone. V is TRBV5-4 and J is TRBJ2-5; no clear D. This CDR3 spans 14 amino acids. V lost 4 bases to trimming and J lost 5 bases, with 15 bases between them. CDR1 is SGHNT and CDR2 is YYREEE in the germline V gene (reference sequence). The CDR3 loop reads CASSPPGVGETQYF. The CDR3 DNA reads TGTGCCAGCAGCCCTCCAGGTGTCGGGGAGACCCAGTACTTC.

This clone was counted a few times. The chain employs TRBV5-6 and TRBJ2-7; D not certain. The V end was cut by 1 base, the J end by 1 base, with 6 bases between. Germline CDR1 is SGHDT and CDR2 is YYEEEE. The CDR3 is made up of 13 amino acids. The CDR3: CASSLYDSYEQYF. CDR3 nucleotide sequence: TGTGCCAGCAGCTTGTACGATTCCTACGAGCAGTACTTC.

J is TRBJ1-5 and V is TRBV6-5; D is perhaps TRBD1 (6 bases). Germline assignment: CDR1 MNHEY and CDR2 SVGAGI. CDR3 length equals 14 residues. The ends were cut back, 6 bases at V and 5 bases at J, with 14 bases in the middle. CDR3 nucleotides: TGTGCCAGCAGGATACAGGGAGGAGATCAGCCCCAGCATTTT. Its protein product is CASRIQGGDQPQHF.

This clone was observed a few times. The chain employs TRBV2 and TRBJ1-1, with TRBD1 matching over 9 bases. There are 13 residues in the CDR3. Unmatched junction bases numbered 1, after V lost 7 bases and J lost 1 base. Germline values: CDR1 SNHLY, CDR2 FYNNEI. As DNA, the CDR3 is TGTGCCAGCACGGACAGGGGGAACACTGAAGCTTTCTTT. Protein product: CASTDRGNTEAFF.

This clone appeared many times. The V and J genes are TRBV2 and TRBJ2-7, with TRBD1 matching 10 bases. CDR3 length equals 14 residues. The junction had 7 bases not matched to a gene; V was cut back by 4 bases and J by 7 bases. CDR1 is SNHLY and CDR2 is FYNNEI in the germline V gene. Here the CDR3 reads CASSAVGTGVEQYF. DNA of the CDR3: TGTGCCAGCAGTGCCGTCGGGACAGGGGTTGAGCAGTACTTC.

The chain recombines TRBV5-1 with TRBJ2-1; 12 bases are a match to TRBD2. Germline values: CDR1 SGHRS, CDR2 YFSETQ. There are 16 residues in the CDR3. With V trimmed by 4 bases and J by 7 bases, 9 bases remained unmatched. The CDR3 here is CASSEGASGRGNEQFF. CDR3 bases: TGCGCCAGCAGCGAAGGGGCTAGCGGGAGGGGTAATGAGCAGTTCTTC. Full variable domain (outside the CDR3, taken from reference TRBV5-1 and TRBJ2-1): KAGVTQTPRYLIKTRGQQVTLSCSPISGHRSVSWYQQTPGQGLQFLFEYFSETQRNKGNFPGRFSGRQFSNSRSEMNVSTLELGDSALYLCASSEGASGRGNEQFFGPGTRLTVL.

The J gene is TRBJ2-1, the V gene TRBV29-1; D unclear. CDR1 and CDR2 from the germline V gene are SQVTM and ANQGSEA. V was clipped by 1 base and J by 9 bases, with 13 bases between them. The CDR3 spans 13 residues. CDR3 sequence reads: CSVEVLTSTEQFF. CDR3 bases: TGCAGCGTTGAAGTCCTTACCTCCACTGAGCAGTTCTTC.

This clone has more than one count but fewer than ten. V and J are TRBV11-2 and TRBJ2-3, with 7 bases that match TRBD2. The junction had 3 bases not matched to a gene; V was cut back by 2 bases and J by 4 bases. Germline lookup yields CDR1 SGHAT and CDR2 FQNNGV. CDR3 size: 14 residues. CDR3 amino acids: CASSLRGRADTQYF. The DNA for the CDR3 is TGTGCCAGCAGCTTACGCGGGAGAGCAGATACGCAGTATTTT.

This clone was recorded a few times. This chain links TRBV5-6 with TRBJ2-5, with D possibly being TRBD2 (5 bases). CDR3 length equals 17 residues. Trimming stripped 0 bases from V and 1 base from J, with 16 bases between. The germline gives CDR1 SGHDT, CDR2 YYEEEE. The CDR3, as DNA: TGTGCCAGCAGCTTGGTGCTTAGCGACCCAGCCCAAGAGACCCAGTACTTC. It yields the protein CASSLVLSDPAQETQYF.

This clone showed up just a few times. V gene TRBV7-3 combines with J gene TRBJ2-5; TRBD2 agrees at 14 bases. This CDR3 contains 17 residues. Trimming cost V 6 bases and J 2 bases; bases outside gene matches: 8. Per the germline V gene, CDR1 is SGHTA and CDR2 is FQGTGA. CDR3 region: CASRHPGLAGEQETQYF. CDR3 nucleotide sequence: TGTGCCAGCAGACATCCGGGACTAGCGGGGGAACAAGAGACCCAGTACTTC. Full variable domain (missing parts from reference TRBV7-3 and TRBJ2-5): GAGVSQTPSNKVTEKGKYVELRCDPISGHTALYWYRQSLGQGPEFLIYFQGTGAADDSGLPNDRFFAVRPEGSVSTLKIQRTERGDSAVYLCASRHPGLAGEQETQYFGPGTRLLVL.

With respect to this clone: In the same sample, other DNA sequences code for this CDR3. The chain is built from TRBV7-9 and TRBJ2-7; the match to TRBD1 covers 7 bases. V shed 1 base and J 6 bases; nucleotides not matched to a gene: 6. This CDR3 is built from 14 residues. CDR1 is SEHNR, CDR2 FQNEAQ, per germline (reference sequence). CDR3: CASSLGGGPSEQYF. In nucleotides, the CDR3 is TGTGCCAGCAGCTTAGGAGGGGGCCCAAGCGAGCAGTACTTC.

The chain uses TRBV28 and TRBJ2-7, with 7 bases aligning to TRBD2. V lost 5 bases to trimming and J lost 0 bases; unmatched junction nucleotides: 16. CDR1 is MDHEN, CDR2 SYDVKM, per germline. The CDR3 totals 18 residues. CDR3 residues: CASSRRPSGDPSSYEQYF. In DNA, the CDR3 is TGTGCCAGCAGTCGACGCCCTAGCGGAGACCCCTCCTCCTACGAGCAGTACTTC.

In its sample, this clone was seen many times. The chain joins TRBV28 to TRBJ2-1, with 7 bases lining up with TRBD2. V was pared by 10 bases and J by 0 bases, with 15 bases of the junction left unmatched. Germline CDR1 is MDHEN and CDR2 is SYDVKM. This CDR3 has 17 amino acids. The CDR3 here is CATAPTPWEGSYNEQFF. CDR3 coding DNA: TGTGCCACCGCACCTACTCCGTGGGAGGGCTCCTACAATGAGCAGTTCTTC.

The rearrangement joins TRBV5-4 to TRBJ2-1; 12 nucleotides align to TRBD1. Germline V gene sequence: CDR1 SGHNT, CDR2 YYREEE (reference sequence). The CDR3 extends over 15 amino acids. V trimming: 4 bases; J trimming: 7 bases; junction bases outside the gene matches: 6. CDR3 DNA sequence: TGTGCCAGCAGCCCGGGACAGGGGGCGCAGAATGAGCAGTTCTTC. Translation: CASSPGQGAQNEQFF.

In this sample, this clone turned up a few times. This chain uses TRBV11-2 with TRBJ2-1; 8 bases align to TRBD2. J was trimmed by 7 bases and V by 8 bases; bases with no gene match: 16. In germline, CDR1 is SGHAT, CDR2 FQNNGV. The CDR3 is made up of 16 amino acids. CDR3 amino acids: CASRPGGGVIGNEQFF. CDR3 nucleotide sequence: TGTGCCAGCCGACCCGGGGGGGGAGTAATTGGGAATGAGCAGTTCTTC.

V is TRBV11-2 and J is TRBJ2-1, with D perhaps matching TRBD1 or TRBD2 (6 bases each). Trimming removed 3 bases at V and 0 bases at J, with 9 bases between. This CDR3 spans 15 amino acids. Germline CDR1 and CDR2: SGHAT and FQNNGV. The CDR3 bases are TGTGCCAGCAGCTTCGGGGGCGGCTCCTACAATGAGCAGTTCTTC. This gives the protein CASSFGGGSYNEQFF.